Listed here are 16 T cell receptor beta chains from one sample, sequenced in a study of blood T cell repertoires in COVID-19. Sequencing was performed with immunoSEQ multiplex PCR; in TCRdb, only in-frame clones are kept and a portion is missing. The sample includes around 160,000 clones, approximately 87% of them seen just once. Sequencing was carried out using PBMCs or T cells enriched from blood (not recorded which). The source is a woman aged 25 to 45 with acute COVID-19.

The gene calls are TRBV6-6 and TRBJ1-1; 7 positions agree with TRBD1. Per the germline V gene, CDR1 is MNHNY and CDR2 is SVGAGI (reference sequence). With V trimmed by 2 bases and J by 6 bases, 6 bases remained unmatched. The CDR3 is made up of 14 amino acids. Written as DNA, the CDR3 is TGTGCCAGCAGTTACGAGGGGGCGAGAGCTGAAGCTTTCTTT. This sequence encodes CASSYEGARAEAFF.

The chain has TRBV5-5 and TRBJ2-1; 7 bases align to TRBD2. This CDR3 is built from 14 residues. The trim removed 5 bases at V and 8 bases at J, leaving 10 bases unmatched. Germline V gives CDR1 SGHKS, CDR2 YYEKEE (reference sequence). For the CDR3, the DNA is TGTGCCAGCAGACGGGACTATCCTGGCGATGAGCAGTTCTTC. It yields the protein CASRRDYPGDEQFF.

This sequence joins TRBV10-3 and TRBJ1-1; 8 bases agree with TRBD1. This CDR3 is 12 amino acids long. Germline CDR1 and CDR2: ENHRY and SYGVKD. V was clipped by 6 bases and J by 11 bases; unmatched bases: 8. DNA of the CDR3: TGTGCCATCAGCGACGGACAGGGCGGTGCTTTCTTT. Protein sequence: CAISDGQGGAFF.

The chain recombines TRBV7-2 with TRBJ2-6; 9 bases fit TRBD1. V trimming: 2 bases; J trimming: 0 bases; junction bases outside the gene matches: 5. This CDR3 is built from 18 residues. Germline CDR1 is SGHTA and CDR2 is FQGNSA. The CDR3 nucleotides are TGTGCCAGCAGCTTACAGACAGGGGGGGACTCTGGGGCCAACGTCCTGACTTTC. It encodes CASSLQTGGDSGANVLTF.

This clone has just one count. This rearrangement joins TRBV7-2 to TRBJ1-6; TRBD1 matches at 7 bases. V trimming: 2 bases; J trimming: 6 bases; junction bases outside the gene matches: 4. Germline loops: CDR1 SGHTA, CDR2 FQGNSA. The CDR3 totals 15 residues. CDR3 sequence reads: CASSLLQGTNSPLHF. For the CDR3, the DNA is TGTGCCAGCAGCTTACTACAGGGGACTAATTCACCCCTCCACTTT.

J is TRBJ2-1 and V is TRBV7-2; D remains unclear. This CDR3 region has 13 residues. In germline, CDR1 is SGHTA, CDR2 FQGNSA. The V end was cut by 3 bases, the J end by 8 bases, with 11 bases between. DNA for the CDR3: TGTGCCAGCAGCTTCTCTAACGTCCATGAGCAGTTCTTC. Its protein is CASSFSNVHEQFF.

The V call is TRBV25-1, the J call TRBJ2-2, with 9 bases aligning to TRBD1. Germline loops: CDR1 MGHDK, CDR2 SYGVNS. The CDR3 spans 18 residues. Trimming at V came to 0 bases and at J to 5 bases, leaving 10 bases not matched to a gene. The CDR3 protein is CASSEYTGGVKITGELFF. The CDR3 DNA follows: TGTGCCAGCAGTGAATACACAGGGGGCGTAAAGATTACCGGGGAGCTGTTTTTT.

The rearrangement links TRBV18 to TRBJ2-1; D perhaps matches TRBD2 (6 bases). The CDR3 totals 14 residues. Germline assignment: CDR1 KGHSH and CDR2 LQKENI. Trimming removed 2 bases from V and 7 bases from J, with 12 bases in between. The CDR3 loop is CASSPRAGLNEQFF. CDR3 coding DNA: TGTGCCAGCTCACCAAGGGCAGGACTAAATGAGCAGTTCTTC.

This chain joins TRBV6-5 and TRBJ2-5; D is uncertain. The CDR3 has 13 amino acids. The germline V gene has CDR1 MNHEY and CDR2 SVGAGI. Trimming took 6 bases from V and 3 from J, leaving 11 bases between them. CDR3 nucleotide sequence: TGTGCCAGCAGAAACCGCCTAGAAGAGACCCAGTACTTC. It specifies CASRNRLEETQYF.

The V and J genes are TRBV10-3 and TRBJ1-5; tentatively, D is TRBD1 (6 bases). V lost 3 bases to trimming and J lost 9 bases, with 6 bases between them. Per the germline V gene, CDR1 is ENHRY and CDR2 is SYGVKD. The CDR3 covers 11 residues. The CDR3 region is CAISEGGPQHF. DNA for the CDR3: TGTGCCATCAGTGAAGGGGGGCCCCAGCATTTT.

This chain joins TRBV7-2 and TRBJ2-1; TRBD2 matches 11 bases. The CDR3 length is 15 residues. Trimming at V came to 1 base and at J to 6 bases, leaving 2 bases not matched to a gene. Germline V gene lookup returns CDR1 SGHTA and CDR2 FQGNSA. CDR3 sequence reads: CASSLVLAGANEQFF. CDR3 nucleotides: TGTGCCAGCAGCTTAGTACTAGCGGGAGCCAATGAGCAGTTCTTC.

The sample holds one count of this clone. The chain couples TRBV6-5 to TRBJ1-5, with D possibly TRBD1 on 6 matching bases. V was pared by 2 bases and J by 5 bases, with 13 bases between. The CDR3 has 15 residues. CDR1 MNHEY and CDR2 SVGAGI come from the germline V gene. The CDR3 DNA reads TGTGCCAGCAGTTACGCGGCAGGGGCGTATCAGCCCCAGCATTTT. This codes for CASSYAAGAYQPQHF.

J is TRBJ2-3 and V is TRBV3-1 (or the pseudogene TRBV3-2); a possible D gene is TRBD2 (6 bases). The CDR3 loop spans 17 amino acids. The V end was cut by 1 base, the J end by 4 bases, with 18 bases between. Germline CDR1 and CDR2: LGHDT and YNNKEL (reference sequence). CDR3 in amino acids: CASSQAHGSSISDTQYF. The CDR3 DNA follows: TGTGCCAGCAGCCAAGCACACGGGAGTTCCATCTCAGATACGCAGTATTTT.

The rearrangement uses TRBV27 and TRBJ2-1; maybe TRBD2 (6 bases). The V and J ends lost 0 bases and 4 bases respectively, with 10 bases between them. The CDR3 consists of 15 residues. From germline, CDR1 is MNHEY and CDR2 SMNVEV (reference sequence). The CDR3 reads CASSLSTGGYNEQFF. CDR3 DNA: TGTGCCAGCAGTTTATCGACTGGGGGGTACAATGAGCAGTTCTTC.

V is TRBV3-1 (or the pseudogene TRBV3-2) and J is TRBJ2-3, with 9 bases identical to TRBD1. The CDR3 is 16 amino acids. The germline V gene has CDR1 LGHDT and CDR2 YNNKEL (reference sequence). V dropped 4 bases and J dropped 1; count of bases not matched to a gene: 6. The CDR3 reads CASSPGQGVRTDTQYF. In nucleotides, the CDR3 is TGTGCCAGCAGCCCGGGACAGGGAGTACGCACAGATACGCAGTATTTT.

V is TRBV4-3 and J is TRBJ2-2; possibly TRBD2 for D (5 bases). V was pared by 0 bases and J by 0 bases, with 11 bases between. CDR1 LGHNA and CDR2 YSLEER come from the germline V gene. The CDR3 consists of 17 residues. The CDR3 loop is CASSQENVGANTGELFF. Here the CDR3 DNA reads TGCGCCAGCAGCCAAGAAAACGTCGGGGCGAACACCGGGGAGCTGTTTTTT.